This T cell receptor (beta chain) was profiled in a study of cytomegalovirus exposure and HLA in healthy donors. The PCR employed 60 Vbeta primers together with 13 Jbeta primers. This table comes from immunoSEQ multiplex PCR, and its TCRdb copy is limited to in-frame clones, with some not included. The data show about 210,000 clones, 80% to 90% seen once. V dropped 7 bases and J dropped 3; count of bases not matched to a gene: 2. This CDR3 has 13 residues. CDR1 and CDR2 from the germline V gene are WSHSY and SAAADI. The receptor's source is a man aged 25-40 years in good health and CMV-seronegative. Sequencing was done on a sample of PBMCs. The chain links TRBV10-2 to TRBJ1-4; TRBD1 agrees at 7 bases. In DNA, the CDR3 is TGCGCCAGCACCGGACAGGCTAATGAAAAACTGTTTTTT. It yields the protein CASTGQANEKLFF.